Below are 21 T cell receptor beta chains sequenced from a single sample in a study of shared clonotypes between healthy human individuals. Only in-frame clones appear in the TCRdb table, and some are missing; sequencing was by immunoSEQ multiplex PCR. Of about 360,000 clones in the sample, roughly 80% were seen once. Source material: memory CD4+ T cells sorted from blood. The sample's subset: CD45RA-negative fraction. All receptors come from a man younger than 40 in good health.

The V call is TRBV28, the J call TRBJ1-1; the match to TRBD1 covers 7 bases. There are 13 residues in the CDR3. The germline CDR1 and CDR2 sequences are MDHEN and SYDVKM. J gave up 0 bases and V 7 bases, and 2 bases lay outside the gene matches. The DNA of the CDR3 is TGTGCCAGCACGGGACAGATGAACACTGAAGCTTTCTTT. Its translation is CASTGQMNTEAFF. The entire variable domain, with the rest obtained from reference TRBV28 and TRBJ1-1, is as follows: DVKVTQSSRYLVKRTGEKVFLECVQDMDHENMFWYRQDPGLGLRLIYFSYDVKMKEKGDIPEGYSVSREKKERFSLILESASTNQTSMYLCASTGQMNTEAFFGQGTRLTVV.

Here the CDR3 DNA reads TGTGCCAGCAGTGAATACAGGCTCGATCAGCCCCAGCATTTT. This codes for CASSEYRLDQPQHF. The rearrangement uses TRBV6-1 and TRBJ1-5, with D possibly TRBD1 on 5 matching bases. CDR1 is MNHNS, CDR2 SASEGT, per germline. V lost 2 bases and J lost 5, with 10 bases in between. The CDR3 is 14 amino acids.

CDR3 sequence reads: CASWTDTGWTYEQYF. CDR3 nucleotide sequence: TGTGCCAGTTGGACCGACACGGGATGGACCTACGAGCAGTACTTC. The chain joins TRBV19 to TRBJ2-7; tentatively, D is TRBD2 (5 bases). Germline CDR1 and CDR2: LNHDA and SQIVND (reference sequence). The ends were cut back, 8 bases at V and 2 bases at J, with 19 bases in the middle. The CDR3 extends over 15 amino acids.

The J gene is TRBJ1-2, the V gene TRBV4-2; TRBD1 matches at 8 bases. V dropped 1 base and J dropped 5; count of bases not matched to a gene: 6. CDR1 and CDR2 from the germline V gene are LGHNA and YNFKEQ. The CDR3 spans 15 residues. The CDR3 coding sequence is TGTGCCAGCAGCCAAGGAGTGACAGGGGAATATGGCTACACCTTC. Amino acid sequence: CASSQGVTGEYGYTF.

The CDR3 nucleotides read TGTGCCAGCGGGACAAGCGGCCATCGAAACATTCAGTACTTC. It is translated as CASGTSGHRNIQYF. This chain links TRBV27 with TRBJ2-4, with D perhaps matching TRBD1 (6 bases). The CDR3 is made up of 14 amino acids. CDR1 and CDR2 from the germline V gene are MNHEY and SMNVEV (reference sequence). V lost 8 bases to trimming and J lost 6 bases, with 17 bases between them.

The V call is TRBV18, the J call TRBJ1-1; 9 bases align to TRBD1. The CDR3 length is 15 residues. J gave up 0 bases and V 3 bases, and 2 bases lay outside the gene matches. The germline gives CDR1 KGHSH, CDR2 LQKENI. The CDR3 bases are TGTGCCAGCTCACCGGGGACAGGGTTGAACACTGAAGCTTTCTTT. Amino acid sequence: CASSPGTGLNTEAFF.

With regard to this clone: The same CDR3 can be traced to other DNA sequences in this sample. V gene TRBV15 combines with J gene TRBJ2-7; possibly TRBD2 for D (5 bases). With 1 base removed from V and 3 bases from J, the gap between germline ends came to 7 bases. The CDR3 length is 13 residues. In germline, CDR1 is LNHNV, CDR2 YYDKDF (reference sequence). The CDR3 bases are TGTGCCACCAGCAGAGGACGGGACTACGAGCAGTACTTC. Its translation: CATSRGRDYEQYF. Combining the CDR3 with reference TRBV15 and TRBJ2-7 gives the whole variable domain DAMVIQNPRYQVTQFGKPVTLSCSQTLNHNVMYWYQQKSSQAPKLLFHYYDKDFNNEADTPDNFQSRRPNTSFCFLDIRSPGLGDTAMYLCATSRGRDYEQYFGPGTRLTVT.

The rearrangement uses TRBV6-6 and TRBJ2-5, with 8 bases identical to TRBD2. CDR3 size: 14 residues. Germline-derived CDR1 and CDR2 are MNHNY and SVGAGI (reference sequence). The V segment lost 6 bases and the J segment 5 bases; nucleotides outside the gene matches: 8. Here the CDR3 DNA reads TGTGCCAGCAGCCGAAGCGGGAGAGGGGAGACCCAGTACTTC. This translates into CASSRSGRGETQYF.

V and J are TRBV19 and TRBJ1-1, with 8 bases identical to TRBD1. V shed 5 bases, J shed 4 bases, and the junction held 6 bases outside the gene matches. Germline V gene sequence: CDR1 LNHDA, CDR2 SQIVND (reference sequence). CDR3 length equals 14 residues. This CDR3 reads CASSGRTGFTEAFF. CDR3 bases: TGTGCCAGTAGTGGAAGGACAGGGTTCACTGAAGCTTTCTTT.

The CDR3 reads CASSRQGFSYEQYF. CDR3 sequence (DNA): TGTGCCAGCAGTCGACAGGGGTTCTCCTACGAGCAGTACTTC. This chain uses TRBV28 with TRBJ2-7; 8 positions agree with TRBD1. V gave up 5 bases and J gave up 0 bases; unmatched junction bases: 3. CDR3 size: 14 residues. Germline CDR1 is MDHEN and CDR2 is SYDVKM.

The chain links TRBV5-1 to TRBJ1-3; D unclear. The germline V gene encodes CDR1 SGHRS and CDR2 YFSETQ. This CDR3 has 15 residues. The V gene lost 4 bases and the J gene lost 2 bases, with 13 bases spanning the gap. CDR3 region: CASSPGVGTGNTIYF. The CDR3, as DNA: TGCGCCAGCAGCCCAGGAGTAGGGACTGGAAACACCATATATTTT.

The V gene is TRBV18, the J gene TRBJ1-4; 9 nucleotides match TRBD1. Losses at the gene ends were 3 bases for V and 6 bases for J; bases not matched to a gene: 8. Germline loops: CDR1 KGHSH, CDR2 LQKENI. This CDR3 comprises 16 residues. The CDR3 spells CASSPRGQGSYEKLFF. In DNA, the CDR3 is TGTGCCAGCTCACCGAGGGGACAGGGATCGTATGAAAAACTGTTTTTT. The whole variable domain, remainder taken from reference TRBV18 and TRBJ1-4, is NAGVMQNPRHLVRRRGQEARLRCSPMKGHSHVYWYRQLPEEGLKFMVYLQKENIIDESGMPKERFSAEFPKEGPSILRIQQVVRGDSAAYFCASSPRGQGSYEKLFFGSGTQLSVL.

About this clone: Germline and junction disagree at one end, which may indicate a read error. The chain is built from TRBV18 and TRBJ1-4; TRBD1 matches 9 bases. This CDR3 contains 15 residues. Germline CDR1 reads KGHSH; CDR2 reads LQKENI. The CDR3: CASSFAGQGNEKLFF. DNA of the CDR3: TGTGCCAGCTCTTTTGCGGGACAGGGCAATGAAAAGCTGTTTTTT. The full variable domain, rest sourced from reference TRBV18 and TRBJ1-4, is NAGVMQNPRHLVRRRGQEARLRCSPMKGHSHVYWYRQLPEEGLKFMVYLQKENIIDESGMPKERFSAEFPKEGPSILRIQQVVRGDSAAYFCASSFAGQGNEKLFFGSGTQLSVL.

This clone was counted only a few times. The V call is TRBV11-3, the J call TRBJ2-5; D gene uncertain. Germline CDR1 reads SGHNT; CDR2 reads YENEEA. This CDR3 contains 11 residues. V lost 8 bases and J lost 5, with 9 bases in between. The CDR3 DNA sequence: TGTGCCAGCGGCACCGGGGAGACCCAGTACTTC. Its translation is CASGTGETQYF.

V is TRBV5-1 and J is TRBJ2-1; D not certain. The V and J ends lost 5 bases and 0 bases respectively, with 12 bases between them. The CDR3 runs to 15 residues. The germline V gene has CDR1 SGHRS and CDR2 YFSETQ. The CDR3 nucleotides read TGCGCCAGCAGTAGTACCGGCAGCTCCTACAATGAGCAGTTCTTC. Its protein product is CASSSTGSSYNEQFF.

This chain joins TRBV28 and TRBJ2-7; the match to TRBD1 covers 10 bases. J was trimmed by 4 bases and V by 6 bases; bases with no gene match: 15. CDR1 is MDHEN and CDR2 is SYDVKM in the germline V gene. This CDR3 contains 17 residues. This CDR3 reads CASRSAFGTGAFYEQYF. The CDR3 nucleotides read TGTGCCAGCAGATCCGCTTTTGGGACAGGGGCATTTTACGAGCAGTACTTC. Variable domain in full (rest from reference TRBV28 and TRBJ2-7): DVKVTQSSRYLVKRTGEKVFLECVQDMDHENMFWYRQDPGLGLRLIYFSYDVKMKEKGDIPEGYSVSREKKERFSLILESASTNQTSMYLCASRSAFGTGAFYEQYFGPGTRLTVT.

The chain is built from TRBV5-1 and TRBJ1-5; no reliable D call. The V end was cut by 2 bases, the J end by 7 bases, with 10 bases between. Germline-derived CDR1 and CDR2 are SGHRS and YFSETQ. The length of the CDR3 is 13 residues. CDR3 sequence: CASSLVVGQPQHF. The CDR3, as DNA: TGCGCCAGCAGCTTAGTGGTTGGCCAGCCCCAGCATTTT.

This clone appeared a single time. This rearrangement joins TRBV29-1 to TRBJ2-5; 10 bases align to TRBD1. The DNA end is more similar to TRBJ2-7, so the J call may be wrong. The CDR3 is made up of 11 amino acids. CDR1 is SQVTM and CDR2 is ANQGSEA in the germline V gene. CDR3 loop: CSVGDRGEQYF. The CDR3 DNA sequence: TGCAGCGTTGGGGACAGGGGCGAGCAGTACTTC.

V and J are TRBV5-6 and TRBJ1-5, with TRBD1 matching over 10 bases. Germline lookup yields CDR1 SGHDT and CDR2 YYEEEE. This CDR3 is 15 amino acids long. The J segment lost 7 bases and the V segment lost 4 bases, leaving 8 bases of the junction unmatched. CDR3 in DNA: TGTGCCAGCAGCAGTAGACAGGGGGCGGGACAGCCCCAGCATTTT. It is translated as CASSSRQGAGQPQHF.

This clone has only a few counts. The chain links TRBV9 to TRBJ2-3; no definite D call. In germline, CDR1 is SGDLS, CDR2 YYNGEE. V was clipped by 0 bases and J by 1 base, with 12 bases between them. The CDR3 runs to 16 residues. The CDR3 bases are TGTGCCAGCAGCGTAGATTTCTGGTCTGGCACAGATACGCAGTATTTT. Amino acid sequence: CASSVDFWSGTDTQYF.

This clone was seen at least ten times. Possible read error: a much larger clone is one base away. In the same sample, other DNA sequences code for this CDR3. This chain joins TRBV7-2 and TRBJ2-7, with unresolved D. In germline, CDR1 is SGHTA, CDR2 FQGNSA. The V end lost 1 base, the J end lost 4 bases, and 8 bases lay between the germline ends. The CDR3 is 13 residues long. CDR3 coding DNA: TGTGCCAGCAGCTTAGAGGCGGAATACGAGCAGTACTTC. This gives the protein CASSLEAEYEQYF.